This T cell receptor beta chain was sequenced in a study of T cells in Graves' hyperthyroidism and ophthalmopathy. Study context: At initial diagnosis, before any treatment had begun, peripheral blood was obtained. General study results and limits: Blood held most thyroid clonotypes expanded above 0.001 frequency.

There were TCR beta CDR3 regions amplified from RNA transcripts. The TCR CDR3 was amplified in a first-round RT-PCR using the HTBI primer set. TCRdb re-derived calls from the multiplex PCR reads in MiXCR, one entry per CDR3 protein. Among 600,000 to 850,000 distinct CDR3 sequences listed, over 15% were seen once. Patients were aged 18 to 65, had disease duration under 2 months, and had newly diagnosed hyperthyroidism. The study left out patients who had uncontrolled infection, other autoimmune disease, pregnancy or lactation. In germline, CDR1 is MNHNS, CDR2 SASEGT. The CDR3 covers 13 residues. Trimming cost V 5 bases and J 4 bases, with 12 bases left between them. With respect to this clonotype: What it binds is not known.

Sequenced: blood. This sequence originates from a woman between 45 and 60 years old with Graves' hyperthyroidism that later progressed to Graves' ophthalmopathy. J is TRBJ2-7 and V is TRBV6-1; D is undetermined. The CDR3 nucleotides read TGTGCCAGCAGTTCTGCCCGCCGGTACGAGCAGTACTTC. It translates to CASSSARRYEQYF.